The rows below give T cell receptor beta chains drawn from one sample of a study of T-cell memory formation after mild COVID-19. TCRdb reanalysed the 5' RACE reads using MiXCR and keeps one entry per CDR3 protein. The data show under 450,000 distinct CDR3 sequences, 20% to 30% seen once. Sequencing used PBMCs or a T cell subset sorted from them (not recorded which). The receptors were gathered from an adult woman who had mild COVID-19 (a few samples of this study predate the infection). Cell type and time point are not known. CDR3s include the opening cysteine and the closing phenylalanine or tryptophan. The D gene is left open where the match is weak. For some rows the clone size is stated as once, few or many, or as a class when expanded; others skip it.

J gene: TRBJ1-5; V gene: TRBV6-2/TRBV6-3; D gene: -; clone size: few; CDR3 DNA: TGTGCCAGCACCGAACAGGCAAGGCAGCCCCAGCATTTT; CDR3 protein: CASTEQARQPQHF
J gene: TRBJ2-1; V gene: TRBV6-5; D gene: -; clone size: few; CDR3 DNA: TGTGCCAGCAGTACCGCCACGGGGATAAAAGGTGTGGATGAGCAGTTCTTC; CDR3 protein: CASSTATGIKGVDEQFF
J gene: TRBJ2-5; V gene: TRBV24-1; D gene: TRBD1; clone size: -; CDR3 DNA: TGTGCCACCAGTGATTTTGGGACAGCTCAAGAGACCCAGTACTTC; CDR3 protein: CATSDFGTAQETQYF
J gene: TRBJ1-5; V gene: TRBV4-2; D gene: -; clone size: few; CDR3 DNA: TGTGCCAGCAGCCCTCACGCAAATAGCAATCAGCCCCAGCATTTT; CDR3 protein: CASSPHANSNQPQHF
J gene: TRBJ1-1; V gene: TRBV7-9; D gene: -; clone size: -; CDR3 DNA: TGTGCCAGCAGCCCCCCGGTTGCGAACACTGAAGCTTTCTTT; CDR3 protein: CASSPPVANTEAFF
J gene: TRBJ2-7; V gene: TRBV20-1; D gene: TRBD2; clone size: -; CDR3 DNA: TGCAGTGCTGCAAGCGGGAGCGGCTCCTACGAGCAGTACTTC; CDR3 protein: CSAASGSGSYEQYF
J gene: TRBJ1-2; V gene: TRBV7-9; D gene: -; clone size: -; CDR3 DNA: TGTGCCAGCAGCTTTTTTCAGGGGATTGCTGGCTACACCTTC; CDR3 protein: CASSFFQGIAGYTF
J gene: TRBJ2-3; V gene: TRBV29-1; D gene: TRBD2; clone size: -; CDR3 DNA: TGCAGCGTTGTGCGAGCGGGATTTAGCACAGATACGCAGTATTTT; CDR3 protein: CSVVRAGFSTDTQYF
J gene: TRBJ2-1; V gene: TRBV28; D gene: -; clone size: few; CDR3 DNA: TGTGCCAGCAGTTTAGAGGCTTTTGAGCAGTTCTTC; CDR3 protein: CASSLEAFEQFF
J gene: TRBJ2-5; V gene: TRBV7-9; D gene: TRBD2; clone size: -; CDR3 DNA: TGTGCCAGCAGCTCACCGGGACTAGCGGGAGAGGAGACCCAGTACTTC; CDR3 protein: CASSSPGLAGEETQYF
J gene: TRBJ2-4; V gene: TRBV12-3/TRBV12-4; D gene: -; clone size: -; CDR3 DNA: TGTGCCAGCAGGAAAGATGTGGGGTACAACATTCAGTACTTC; CDR3 protein: CASRKDVGYNIQYF
J gene: TRBJ1-1; V gene: TRBV6-2/TRBV6-3; D gene: TRBD1; clone size: -; CDR3 DNA: TGTGCCAGCAGTCCTACAGGGGGCCGAATGAACACTGAAGCTTTCTTT; CDR3 protein: CASSPTGGRMNTEAFF
J gene: TRBJ2-1; V gene: TRBV12-3/TRBV12-4; D gene: -; clone size: few; CDR3 DNA: TGTGCCAGCACATACACCAATGAGCAGTTCTTC; CDR3 protein: CASTYTNEQFF
J gene: TRBJ2-3; V gene: TRBV7-9; D gene: -; clone size: -; CDR3 DNA: TGTGCCAGCAGCTTTCGCCAGGAGCTCACAGATACGCAGTATTTT; CDR3 protein: CASSFRQELTDTQYF
J gene: TRBJ2-1; V gene: TRBV20-1; D gene: TRBD2; clone size: -; CDR3 DNA: TGCAGTGCAACAGCGGGGATGGCCTACAATGAGCAGTTCTTC; CDR3 protein: CSATAGMAYNEQFF
J gene: TRBJ2-7; V gene: TRBV18; D gene: -; clone size: few; CDR3 DNA: TGTGCCAGCTCACCCGCGGCGCAGGTATACGAGCAGTACTTC; CDR3 protein: CASSPAAQVYEQYF
J gene: TRBJ2-1; V gene: TRBV12-3/TRBV12-4; D gene: -; clone size: many; CDR3 DNA: TGTGCCAGCAAGACTTTCTCCTACAATGAGCAGTTCTTC; CDR3 protein: CASKTFSYNEQFF
J gene: TRBJ2-3; V gene: TRBV2; D gene: TRBD2; clone size: -; CDR3 DNA: TGTGCCAGCACCGGGGGGCTAGCGGGATTTGGCGATACGCAGTATTTT; CDR3 protein: CASTGGLAGFGDTQYF
J gene: TRBJ2-2; V gene: TRBV7-3; D gene: TRBD2; clone size: few; CDR3 DNA: TGTGCCAGCAGCCCGTGGACTAGCGGGCTCGGGGAGCTGTTTTTT; CDR3 protein: CASSPWTSGLGELFF
J gene: TRBJ1-3; V gene: TRBV2; D gene: TRBD1; clone size: -; CDR3 DNA: TGTGCCAGCAGCGGACAGGGAGCTGGAAACACCATATATTTT; CDR3 protein: CASSGQGAGNTIYF
J gene: TRBJ2-7; V gene: TRBV12-3/TRBV12-4; D gene: TRBD1; clone size: -; CDR3 DNA: TGTGCCAGCAGCCTGGACAGGCCTCGTGGCGAGCAGTACTTC; CDR3 protein: CASSLDRPRGEQYF
J gene: TRBJ2-6; V gene: TRBV2; D gene: TRBD1; clone size: -; CDR3 DNA: TGTGCCAGCGGGGACAGGAAGGCTGGGGCCAACGTCCTGACTTTC; CDR3 protein: CASGDRKAGANVLTF
J gene: TRBJ2-3; V gene: TRBV7-2; D gene: -; clone size: few; CDR3 DNA: TGTGCCAGCAGTCAGGGGAGGATGGATACGCAGTATTTT; CDR3 protein: CASSQGRMDTQYF
J gene: TRBJ1-5; V gene: TRBV12-3/TRBV12-4; D gene: -; clone size: -; CDR3 DNA: TGTGCCAGCCGATTTGTCGGCAATCAGCCCCAGCATTTT; CDR3 protein: CASRFVGNQPQHF
J gene: TRBJ2-5; V gene: TRBV7-8; D gene: TRBD1; clone size: -; CDR3 DNA: TGTGCCAGCAGCGGACGACAGGGGCGAGAGACCCAGTACTTC; CDR3 protein: CASSGRQGRETQYF
J gene: TRBJ2-2; V gene: TRBV6-5; D gene: -; clone size: few; CDR3 DNA: TGTGCCAGCAGTTACGGGAGGTCCGGGGAGCTGTTTTTT; CDR3 protein: CASSYGRSGELFF
J gene: TRBJ2-1; V gene: TRBV12-3/TRBV12-4; D gene: TRBD2; clone size: -; CDR3 DNA: TGTGCCAGCAGTGCCCGGGGGGTCCGGGGTGAGCAGTTCTTC; CDR3 protein: CASSARGVRGEQFF
J gene: TRBJ2-3; V gene: TRBV18; D gene: TRBD2; clone size: -; CDR3 DNA: TGTGCCAGCTCACCGACTAGCGGGAGCCTCGGAACAGATACGCAGTATTTT; CDR3 protein: CASSPTSGSLGTDTQYF
J gene: TRBJ2-5; V gene: TRBV12-3/TRBV12-4; D gene: TRBD2; clone size: once; CDR3 DNA: TGTGCCAGCAGTCGGGGACTAGCGGGGGCGACCCAAGAGACCCAGTACTTC; CDR3 protein: CASSRGLAGATQETQYF
J gene: TRBJ2-3; V gene: TRBV20-1; D gene: TRBD2; clone size: few; CDR3 DNA: TGCAGTGCTCGCTCAGGACTAGCGGGAGAGGCAGATACGCAGTATTTT; CDR3 protein: CSARSGLAGEADTQYF
J gene: TRBJ2-1; V gene: TRBV5-1; D gene: -; clone size: -; CDR3 DNA: TGCGCCAGCAGCGAAAACGAAGGTTTGTCCCGCAATGAGCAGTTCTTC; CDR3 protein: CASSENEGLSRNEQFF
J gene: TRBJ2-2; V gene: TRBV29-1; D gene: TRBD2; clone size: few; CDR3 DNA: TGCAGCGTTGTGGCGGGGGGAAGAGCCGGGGAGCTGTTTTTT; CDR3 protein: CSVVAGGRAGELFF
J gene: TRBJ1-1; V gene: TRBV28; D gene: -; clone size: -; CDR3 DNA: TGTGCCAGCAGTACCGCTGAAGCTTTCTTT; CDR3 protein: CASSTAEAFF
J gene: TRBJ1-5; V gene: TRBV20-1; D gene: -; clone size: -; CDR3 DNA: TGCAGTGCTAGAGATTGGGGTTCTACCAATCAGCCCCAGCATTTT; CDR3 protein: CSARDWGSTNQPQHF
J gene: TRBJ1-1; V gene: TRBV18; D gene: -; clone size: once; CDR3 DNA: TGTGCCAGCTCACCCAGGAGCATGAACACTGAAGCTTTCTTT; CDR3 protein: CASSPRSMNTEAFF
J gene: TRBJ2-1; V gene: TRBV9; D gene: -; clone size: -; CDR3 DNA: TGTGCCAGCAGCGTATATCCGGGTGAGCAGTTCTTC; CDR3 protein: CASSVYPGEQFF
J gene: TRBJ2-1; V gene: TRBV20-1; D gene: TRBD2; clone size: -; CDR3 DNA: TGCAGTGCTAGAGCTAGCGGGAGGCATGAGCAGTTCTTC; CDR3 protein: CSARASGRHEQFF
J gene: TRBJ1-3; V gene: TRBV5-6; D gene: -; clone size: -; CDR3 DNA: TGTGCCAGCAGCTTGGCCGGCCAGGGAAACACCATATATTTT; CDR3 protein: CASSLAGQGNTIYF
J gene: TRBJ2-3; V gene: TRBV24-1; D gene: -; clone size: many; CDR3 DNA: TGTGCCACCAGTACGCCAGGGGCAGGTACAGATACGCAGTATTTT; CDR3 protein: CATSTPGAGTDTQYF
J gene: TRBJ1-2; V gene: TRBV4-1; D gene: -; clone size: -; CDR3 DNA: TGCGCCAGCAGCCCTACCGGGACGGACGTCTATGGCTACACCTTC; CDR3 protein: CASSPTGTDVYGYTF
J gene: TRBJ2-1; V gene: TRBV7-2; D gene: TRBD2; clone size: -; CDR3 DNA: TGTGCCAGCAGCCCCAACGGCCTGACTAGCGGCGAGCAGTTCTTC; CDR3 protein: CASSPNGLTSGEQFF
J gene: TRBJ2-1; V gene: TRBV7-3; D gene: -; clone size: few; CDR3 DNA: TGTGCCAGCAGCTTGGAAGACTTCACCGAGCAGTTCTTC; CDR3 protein: CASSLEDFTEQFF
J gene: TRBJ1-2; V gene: TRBV20-1; D gene: -; clone size: few; CDR3 DNA: TGCAGCGCGGCGCGACGTAGCTATGGCTACACCTTC; CDR3 protein: CSAARRSYGYTF
J gene: TRBJ2-5; V gene: TRBV6-5; D gene: TRBD1; clone size: few; CDR3 DNA: TGTGCCAGCAGAACAGGGGACCAAGAGACCCAGTACTTC; CDR3 protein: CASRTGDQETQYF
J gene: TRBJ2-3; V gene: TRBV7-3; D gene: -; clone size: -; CDR3 DNA: TGTGCCAGCAGCTTAGTGGGAGGTGGAGCAGATACGCAGTATTTT; CDR3 protein: CASSLVGGGADTQYF
J gene: TRBJ1-2; V gene: TRBV10-3; D gene: TRBD1; clone size: -; CDR3 DNA: TGTGCCATCAACGGGGGACAGGGGGGTACTAACTATGGCTACACCTTC; CDR3 protein: CAINGGQGGTNYGYTF
J gene: TRBJ2-7; V gene: TRBV15; D gene: TRBD1; clone size: few; CDR3 DNA: TGTGCCACCAGCACCGGACAGGCGGCCAGCGAGCAGTACTTC; CDR3 protein: CATSTGQAASEQYF
J gene: TRBJ2-3; V gene: TRBV4-2; D gene: -; clone size: -; CDR3 DNA: TGTGCCAGCAGCCCGGTCCGTGGTACGGGGGTCACAGATACGCAGTATTTT; CDR3 protein: CASSPVRGTGVTDTQYF
J gene: TRBJ2-3; V gene: TRBV4-3; D gene: -; clone size: few; CDR3 DNA: TGCGCCAGCAGCCAAGTACGGGATACGCAGTATTTT; CDR3 protein: CASSQVRDTQYF
J gene: TRBJ2-3; V gene: TRBV7-3; D gene: -; clone size: few; CDR3 DNA: TGTGCCAGCAGCCCGAACGGGGCTCTCGCCACAGATACGCAGTATTTT; CDR3 protein: CASSPNGALATDTQYF
J gene: TRBJ2-7; V gene: TRBV18; D gene: TRBD1; clone size: few; CDR3 DNA: TGTGCCAGCTCATCGACAGGGGGTAACTACGAGCAGTACTTC; CDR3 protein: CASSSTGGNYEQYF
J gene: TRBJ1-5; V gene: TRBV12-3/TRBV12-4; D gene: -; clone size: -; CDR3 DNA: TGTGCCAGCAGTTTAAGTTGGGGCAGCAATCAGCCCCAGCATTTT; CDR3 protein: CASSLSWGSNQPQHF
J gene: TRBJ2-4; V gene: TRBV29-1; D gene: TRBD1; clone size: -; CDR3 DNA: TGCAGCGTTGCGCAGGGGGAAAACATTCAGTACTTC; CDR3 protein: CSVAQGENIQYF
J gene: TRBJ2-7; V gene: TRBV11-2; D gene: -; clone size: few; CDR3 DNA: TGTGCCAGCAGCTTAGTAGGAGGGGGACGGATGTACGAGCAGTACTTC; CDR3 protein: CASSLVGGGRMYEQYF
J gene: TRBJ1-1; V gene: TRBV5-6; D gene: -; clone size: few; CDR3 DNA: TGTGCCAGCAGCCCCGCAGGCAGGGATGAAGCTTTCTTT; CDR3 protein: CASSPAGRDEAFF